The 3 T cell receptor beta chains in this list originate from one sample, sequenced in a study of blood T cell repertoires in COVID-19. Method: immunoSEQ multiplex PCR; TCRdb's copy keeps in-frame clones and lacks some. The sample carries roughly 250,000 clones, approximately 91% recorded once. The sample consisted of PBMCs or T cells enriched from blood (not recorded which). These receptors were collected from a woman in her forties with acute COVID-19.

J is TRBJ1-2 and V is TRBV6-5, with 7 bases aligning to TRBD1. Unmatched junction bases numbered 9, after V lost 5 bases and J lost 6 bases. This CDR3 comprises 14 residues. CDR1 MNHEY and CDR2 SVGAGI come from the germline V gene. The DNA for the CDR3 is TGTGCCAGCAGTCCGAGCCCAGGGGGGAATGGCTACACCTTC. It translates to CASSPSPGGNGYTF.

The chain links TRBV6-2 or TRBV6-3 to TRBJ1-1; 11 bases are shared with TRBD1. The CDR3 runs to 16 residues. V shed 7 bases and J 0 bases; nucleotides not matched to a gene: 7. The germline V gene has CDR1 MNHEY and CDR2 SVGEGT. The CDR3 protein is CASIPGGQGVNTEAFF. CDR3 DNA: TGTGCCAGCATCCCCGGGGGACAGGGGGTGAACACTGAAGCTTTCTTT.

V usage is TRBV11-2 and J usage is TRBJ2-1, with D perhaps TRBD2 (6 bases). This CDR3 has 15 amino acids. Per germline, CDR1 SGHAT and CDR2 FQNNGV. V gave up 0 bases and J gave up 8 bases, with 14 bases separating them. The CDR3 region is CASSLDHGLAHEQFF. CDR3 nucleotides: TGTGCCAGCAGCTTAGATCACGGGCTAGCGCATGAGCAGTTCTTC.